The 24 T cell receptor beta chains listed next were all sequenced from one sample in a study of CD8 T cells in Susac syndrome. The authors reverse transcribed about 0.5 to 1 ug RNA with random hexamers. TCRdb passed the immunoSEQ multiplex PCR reads through MiXCR, listing each CDR3 protein once. The sample includes 150,000 or so distinct CDR3 sequences, around 94% of them seen just once. The material sequenced was CD4+ T cells from PBMCs. All receptors derive from a human donor in good health.

The chain links TRBV20-1 to TRBJ2-5; 9 bases fit TRBD1. This CDR3 comprises 14 residues. Germline V gives CDR1 DFQATT, CDR2 SNEGSKA (reference sequence). V trimming: 6 bases; J trimming: 1 base; junction bases outside the gene matches: 6. The DNA of the CDR3 is TGCAGTGCCCCAGGACAGGGGACCCAAGAGACCCAGTACTTC. Its protein is CSAPGQGTQETQYF.

The gene calls are TRBV7-2 and TRBJ2-1; a weak D match, TRBD1 (6 bases). The V end lost 6 bases, the J end lost 6 bases, and 18 bases lay between the germline ends. The germline V gene encodes CDR1 SGHTA and CDR2 FQGNSA. The length of the CDR3 is 15 residues. In nucleotides, the CDR3 is TGTGCCAGCAGTTCCGGGGCAGGGGTGGCCAATGAGCAGTTCTTC. This codes for CASSSGAGVANEQFF.

The V call is TRBV7-2, the J call TRBJ2-7, with TRBD1 as a possible D gene (5 bases). This CDR3 contains 14 residues. Trimming cost V 3 bases and J 3 bases, with 12 bases left between them. CDR1 is SGHTA, CDR2 FQGNSA, per germline. CDR3 region: CASSFVGRGYEQYF. The CDR3 coding sequence is TGTGCCAGCAGCTTCGTGGGTAGGGGCTACGAGCAGTACTTC.

This chain joins TRBV3-1 and TRBJ2-1; D gene unclear. The V gene lost 3 bases and the J gene lost 7 bases, with 10 bases spanning the gap. The CDR3 runs to 13 residues. Germline V lookup: CDR1 LGHDT, CDR2 YNNKEL (reference sequence). For the CDR3, the DNA is TGTGCCAGCAGCCAGGCTCCCCAGAATGAGCAGTTCTTC. Its translation is CASSQAPQNEQFF.

The gene calls are TRBV27 and TRBJ1-1; D is uncertain. The CDR3 loop spans 15 amino acids. Trimming left V 2 bases short and J 2 bases short, with 12 bases between. The germline V gene has CDR1 MNHEY and CDR2 SMNVEV (reference sequence). The CDR3 bases are TGTGCCAGCAGTTTAACGGGCCCCGGCAACACTGAAGCTTTCTTT. Translated, it gives CASSLTGPGNTEAFF.

The chain carries TRBV20-1 and TRBJ2-3; TRBD2 agrees at 10 bases. Germline V gene data show CDR1 as DFQATT and CDR2 as SNEGSKA (reference sequence). The CDR3 has 14 amino acids. After removal of 6 bases from V and 5 bases from J, the junction contained 8 bases not matched to a gene. The CDR3 sequence is CSAHLAGGGDTQYF. The CDR3 DNA follows: TGCAGTGCCCATTTAGCGGGGGGAGGAGATACGCAGTATTTT.

This chain uses TRBV3-1 with TRBJ1-2; the D gene is possibly TRBD1 (5 bases). The germline V gene has CDR1 LGHDT and CDR2 YNNKEL (reference sequence). V was trimmed by 6 bases and J by 3 bases, leaving 11 bases between them. This CDR3 has 13 amino acids. The CDR3 sequence is CASSPDTDYGYTF. The DNA of the CDR3 is TGTGCCAGCAGTCCGGACACAGACTATGGCTACACCTTC.

The chain uses TRBV6-1 and TRBJ2-2, with D tentatively TRBD2 (6 bases). Germline V gene lookup returns CDR1 MNHNS and CDR2 SASEGT. Trimming stripped 4 bases from V and 7 bases from J, with 10 bases between. The CDR3 runs 13 residues. For the CDR3, the DNA is TGTGCCAGCAGTGGCCGGGGGATCGGGGAGCTGTTTTTT. Translating it yields CASSGRGIGELFF.

The V and J genes are TRBV9 and TRBJ1-1; D is unresolved. Germline lookup yields CDR1 SGDLS and CDR2 YYNGEE. This CDR3 comprises 13 residues. V lost 4 bases to trimming and J lost 7 bases, with 14 bases between them. In DNA form, the CDR3 reads TGTGCCAGCAGCTCTATGACCGGGAATGAAGCTTTCTTT. Its protein product is CASSSMTGNEAFF.

J is TRBJ2-2 and V is TRBV29-1; 8 nucleotides line up with TRBD1. The CDR3 has 14 residues. The trim removed 4 bases at V and 4 bases at J, leaving 5 bases unmatched. CDR1 is SQVTM and CDR2 is ANQGSEA in the germline V gene. The CDR3 sequence: CSVGQGRSTGELFF. CDR3 DNA: TGCAGCGTTGGACAGGGGAGGTCCACCGGGGAGCTGTTTTTT.

The V and J genes are TRBV4-2 and TRBJ1-5, with D perhaps matching TRBD1 (6 bases). This CDR3 is 14 amino acids long. CDR1 and CDR2 (germline): LGHNA, YNFKEQ. With 5 bases removed from V and 6 bases from J, the gap between germline ends came to 14 bases. The CDR3 DNA is TGTGCCAGCAGCGATACAGGGTTCGGTCAGCCCCAGCATTTT. Its translation is CASSDTGFGQPQHF.

V and J are TRBV3-1 and TRBJ2-7; 7 bases fit TRBD1. The CDR3 has 15 amino acids. V was clipped by 1 base and J by 3 bases; unmatched bases: 6. The germline gives CDR1 LGHDT, CDR2 YNNKEL (reference sequence). CDR3 amino acids: CASSQAATGNYEQYF. The CDR3 DNA sequence: TGTGCCAGCAGCCAAGCAGCGACAGGGAACTACGAGCAGTACTTC.

V and J are TRBV15 and TRBJ2-4; D is ambiguous. This CDR3 spans 15 amino acids. Trimming shortened V by 3 bases and J by 1 base, and 10 bases separated the two germline ends. Germline CDR1 and CDR2: LNHNV and YYDKDF (reference sequence). CDR3 bases: TGTGCCACCAGCAGTCCGAGGTCCGCCAAAAACATTCAGTACTTC. This codes for CATSSPRSAKNIQYF.

The V call is TRBV5-1, the J call TRBJ2-3, with 13 bases matching TRBD2. There are 15 residues in the CDR3. Germline loops: CDR1 SGHRS, CDR2 YFSETQ. The trim removed 4 bases at V and 5 bases at J, leaving 4 bases unmatched. Written as DNA, the CDR3 is TGCGCCAGCAGCCGCACTAGCGGGGGGGTAGATACGCAGTATTTT. Protein product: CASSRTSGGVDTQYF.

This clonotype occurred once. The chain links TRBV7-9 to TRBJ2-3, with D unclear. The germline gives CDR1 SEHNR, CDR2 FQNEAQ (reference sequence). The V and J ends lost 4 bases and 5 bases respectively, with 10 bases between them. This CDR3 is 13 amino acids long. CDR3 DNA: TGTGCCAGCAGCTATCCTGACCTAGATACGCAGTATTTT. Encoded protein: CASSYPDLDTQYF.

V usage is TRBV25-1 and J usage is TRBJ1-2; D remains ambiguous. The CDR3 is made up of 10 amino acids. CDR1 and CDR2 (germline): MGHDK, SYGVNS. Deletions cut 7 bases from V and 6 bases from J, with 6 bases between. CDR3 in DNA: TGTGCCAGCACAAAGCATGGCTACACCTTC. Translating it yields CASTKHGYTF.

J is TRBJ2-7 and V is TRBV20-1; D call uncertain. The CDR3 totals 11 residues. The V and J ends lost 7 bases and 3 bases respectively, with 10 bases between them. Germline V gene sequence: CDR1 DFQATT, CDR2 SNEGSKA (reference sequence). CDR3 nucleotides: TGCAGTGTAGCTATCGGCTACGAGCAGTACTTC. As protein: CSVAIGYEQYF.

The chain is built from TRBV18 and TRBJ1-1, with 12 bases fitting TRBD1. Unmatched junction bases numbered 6, after V lost 3 bases and J lost 4 bases. This CDR3 region has 16 residues. The germline gives CDR1 KGHSH, CDR2 LQKENI. This CDR3 reads CASSPSGTGGLTEAFF. In nucleotides, the CDR3 is TGTGCCAGCTCACCGTCCGGGACAGGGGGCCTCACTGAAGCTTTCTTT.

V usage is TRBV28 and J usage is TRBJ2-7, with D perhaps matching TRBD1 (6 bases). The CDR3 contains 15 residues. Deletions cut 7 bases from V and 5 bases from J, with 21 bases between. Looked up from germline, CDR1 is MDHEN and CDR2 is SYDVKM. CDR3 nucleotides: TGTGCCAGCAACCCCTTGCAGGGGATGAGAAACGAGCAGTACTTC. Its translation: CASNPLQGMRNEQYF.

This chain uses TRBV3-1 with TRBJ2-1; 8 bases match TRBD2. This CDR3 is 13 amino acids long. V shed 4 bases, J shed 7 bases, and the junction held 3 bases outside the gene matches. Germline CDR1 reads LGHDT; CDR2 reads YNNKEL (reference sequence). The CDR3 sequence: CASSPGLDNEQFF. The CDR3 nucleotides are TGTGCCAGCAGCCCGGGACTAGATAATGAGCAGTTCTTC.

V and J are TRBV20-1 and TRBJ2-7; 9 bases line up with TRBD1. Germline V gene data show CDR1 as DFQATT and CDR2 as SNEGSKA (reference sequence). The CDR3 is 12 residues long. The CDR3 loop reads CSGGQGRDEQYF. The CDR3 nucleotides read TGCAGCGGGGGACAGGGTCGCGACGAGCAGTACTTC.

This sequence joins TRBV9 and TRBJ2-2; D uncertain. This CDR3 contains 15 residues. Germline V gives CDR1 SGDLS, CDR2 YYNGEE. Trimming stripped 0 bases from V and 2 bases from J, with 8 bases between. CDR3 residues: CASSVEASNTGELFF. The CDR3 coding sequence is TGTGCCAGCAGCGTAGAGGCCAGTAACACCGGGGAGCTGTTTTTT.

The chain combines TRBV5-6 with TRBJ1-1; 11 bases align to TRBD1. CDR1 is SGHDT and CDR2 is YYEEEE in the germline V gene. The CDR3 loop spans 15 amino acids. J was trimmed by 4 bases and V by 4 bases; bases with no gene match: 6. The CDR3 sequence: CASSRRGTGGTEAFF. CDR3 DNA: TGTGCCAGCAGCCGGAGGGGGACAGGGGGCACTGAAGCTTTCTTT.

The gene calls are TRBV18 and TRBJ2-5, with D perhaps matching TRBD1 or TRBD2 (5 bases each). The CDR3 covers 13 residues. The ends were cut back, 2 bases at V and 2 bases at J, with 6 bases in the middle. Per the germline V gene, CDR1 is KGHSH and CDR2 is LQKENI. As DNA, the CDR3 is TGTGCCAGCTCACCAGGGGGACAAGAGACCCAGTACTTC. Amino acids: CASSPGGQETQYF.